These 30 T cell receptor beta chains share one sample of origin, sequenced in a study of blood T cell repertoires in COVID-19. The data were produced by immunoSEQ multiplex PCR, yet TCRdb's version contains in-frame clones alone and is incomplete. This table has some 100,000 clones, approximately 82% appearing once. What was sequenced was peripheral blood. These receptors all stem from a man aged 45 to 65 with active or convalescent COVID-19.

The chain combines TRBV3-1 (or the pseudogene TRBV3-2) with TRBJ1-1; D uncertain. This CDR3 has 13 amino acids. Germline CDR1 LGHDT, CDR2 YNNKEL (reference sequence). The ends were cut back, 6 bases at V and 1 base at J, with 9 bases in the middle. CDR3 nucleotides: TGTGCCAGCAGGTCCGGGAGGAACACTGAAGCTTTCTTT. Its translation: CASRSGRNTEAFF.

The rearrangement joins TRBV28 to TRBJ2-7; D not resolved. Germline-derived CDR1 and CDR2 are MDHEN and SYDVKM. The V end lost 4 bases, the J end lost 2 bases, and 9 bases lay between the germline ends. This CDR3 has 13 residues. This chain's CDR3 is CASSSSPTYEQYF. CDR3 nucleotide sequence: TGTGCCAGCAGTTCATCCCCTACCTACGAGCAGTACTTC. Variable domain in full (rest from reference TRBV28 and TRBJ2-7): DVKVTQSSRYLVKRTGEKVFLECVQDMDHENMFWYRQDPGLGLRLIYFSYDVKMKEKGDIPEGYSVSREKKERFSLILESASTNQTSMYLCASSSSPTYEQYFGPGTRLTVT.

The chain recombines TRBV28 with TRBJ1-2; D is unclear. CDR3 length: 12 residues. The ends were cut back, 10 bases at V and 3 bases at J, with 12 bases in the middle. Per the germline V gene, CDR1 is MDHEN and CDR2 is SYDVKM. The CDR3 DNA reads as TGTGCCACAGCCCTGGGCGACTATGGCTACACCTTC. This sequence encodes CATALGDYGYTF.

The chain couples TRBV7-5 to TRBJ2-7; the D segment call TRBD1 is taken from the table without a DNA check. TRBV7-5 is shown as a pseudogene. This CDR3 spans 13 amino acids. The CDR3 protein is CVRSLDRVYEQYV. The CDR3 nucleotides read TGTGTCAGAAGCTTGGACAGGGTGTACGAGCAGTACGTC.

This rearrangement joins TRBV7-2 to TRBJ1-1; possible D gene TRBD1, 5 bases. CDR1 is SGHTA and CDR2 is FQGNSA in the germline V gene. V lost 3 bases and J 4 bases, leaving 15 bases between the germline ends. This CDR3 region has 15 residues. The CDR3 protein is CASSFAGGKGTEAFF. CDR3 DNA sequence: TGTGCCAGCAGCTTCGCCGGGGGTAAGGGCACTGAAGCTTTCTTT.

CDR3 protein: CASSLGTGIYEQYV. In DNA form, the CDR3 reads TGTGCCAGCAGTTTGGGGACTGGGATTTACGAGCAGTACGTC. J is TRBJ2-7 and V is TRBV28; D may be TRBD2 (6 bases). V gave up 3 bases and J gave up 4 bases, with 13 bases separating them. Per the germline V gene, CDR1 is MDHEN and CDR2 is SYDVKM. The length of the CDR3 is 14 residues.

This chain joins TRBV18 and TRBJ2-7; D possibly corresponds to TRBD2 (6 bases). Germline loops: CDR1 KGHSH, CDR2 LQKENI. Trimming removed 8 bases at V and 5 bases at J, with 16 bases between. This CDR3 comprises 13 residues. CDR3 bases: TGTGCCAGCCGTTGGGACTCAGCCCACGAGCAGTACTTC. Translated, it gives CASRWDSAHEQYF. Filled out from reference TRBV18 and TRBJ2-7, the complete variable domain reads NAGVMQNPRHLVRRRGQEARLRCSPMKGHSHVYWYRQLPEEGLKFMVYLQKENIIDESGMPKERFSAEFPKEGPSILRIQQVVRGDSAAYFCASRWDSAHEQYFGPGTRLTVT.

CDR3 in amino acids: CASSSRGSLGNTIYF. The CDR3 nucleotides are TGTGCCAGCAGTTCAAGGGGGTCTCTCGGAAACACCATATATTTT. This sequence joins TRBV13 and TRBJ1-3; D may be TRBD1 (6 bases). The germline V and J ends were trimmed by 6 bases and 4 bases, with 16 bases remaining between them. The germline CDR1 and CDR2 sequences are PRHDT and FYEKMQ (reference sequence). This CDR3 is 15 amino acids long.

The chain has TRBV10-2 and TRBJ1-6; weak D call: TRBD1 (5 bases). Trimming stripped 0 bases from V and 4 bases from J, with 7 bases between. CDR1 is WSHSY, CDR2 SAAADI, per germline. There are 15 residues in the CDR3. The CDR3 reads CASSESGGYNSPLHF. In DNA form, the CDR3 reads TGCGCCAGCAGTGAGTCCGGGGGGTATAATTCACCCCTCCACTTT.

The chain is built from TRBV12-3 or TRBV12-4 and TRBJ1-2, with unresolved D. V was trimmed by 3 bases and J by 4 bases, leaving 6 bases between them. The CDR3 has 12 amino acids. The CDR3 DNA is TGTGCCAGCAGTTTCCCGGGCTATGGCTACACCTTC. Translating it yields CASSFPGYGYTF.

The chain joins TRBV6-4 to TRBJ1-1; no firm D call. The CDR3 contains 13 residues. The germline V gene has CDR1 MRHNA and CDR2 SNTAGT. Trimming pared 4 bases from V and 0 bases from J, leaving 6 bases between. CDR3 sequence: CASSAEMNTEAFF. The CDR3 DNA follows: TGTGCCAGCAGTGCGGAGATGAACACTGAAGCTTTCTTT.

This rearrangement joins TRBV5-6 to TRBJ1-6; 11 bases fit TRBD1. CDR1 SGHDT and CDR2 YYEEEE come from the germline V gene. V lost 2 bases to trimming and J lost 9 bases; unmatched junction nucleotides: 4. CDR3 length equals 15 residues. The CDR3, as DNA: TGTGCCAGCAGCTTTCGGACAGGGGGCCGTTCACCCCTCCACTTT. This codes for CASSFRTGGRSPLHF.

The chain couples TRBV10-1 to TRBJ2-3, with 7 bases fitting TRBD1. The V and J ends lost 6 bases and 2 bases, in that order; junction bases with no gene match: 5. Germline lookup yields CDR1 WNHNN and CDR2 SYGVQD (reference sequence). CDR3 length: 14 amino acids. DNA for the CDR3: TGCGCCAGCAGCAGGGGGACATCCACAGATACGCAGTATTTT. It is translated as CASSRGTSTDTQYF.

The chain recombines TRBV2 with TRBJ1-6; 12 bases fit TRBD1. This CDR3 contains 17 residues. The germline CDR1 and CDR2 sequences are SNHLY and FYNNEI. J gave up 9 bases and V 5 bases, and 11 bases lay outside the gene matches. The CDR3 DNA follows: TGTGCCAGCAGTTCCACCCGGGACAGGGGGCTTAGTTCACCCCTCCACTTT. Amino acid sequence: CASSSTRDRGLSSPLHF.

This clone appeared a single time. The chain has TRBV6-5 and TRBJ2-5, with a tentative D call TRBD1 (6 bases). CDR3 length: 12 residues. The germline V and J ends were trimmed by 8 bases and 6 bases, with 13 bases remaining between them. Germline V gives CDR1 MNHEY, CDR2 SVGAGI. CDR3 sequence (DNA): TGTGCCAGCCAGGGACACGACAAGACCCAGTACTTC. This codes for CASQGHDKTQYF.

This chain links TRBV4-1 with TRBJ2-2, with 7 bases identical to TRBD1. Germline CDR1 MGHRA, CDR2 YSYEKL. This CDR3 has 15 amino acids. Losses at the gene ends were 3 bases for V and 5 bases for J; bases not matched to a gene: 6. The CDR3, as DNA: TGCGCCAGCAGCCATCGTCGACAGGGTACCGGGGAGCTGTTTTTT. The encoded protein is CASSHRRQGTGELFF.

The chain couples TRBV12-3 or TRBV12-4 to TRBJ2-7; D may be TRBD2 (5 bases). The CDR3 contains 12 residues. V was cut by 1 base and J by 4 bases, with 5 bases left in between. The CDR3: CASSLGLYEQYF. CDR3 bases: TGTGCCAGCAGTTTAGGACTATACGAGCAGTACTTC.

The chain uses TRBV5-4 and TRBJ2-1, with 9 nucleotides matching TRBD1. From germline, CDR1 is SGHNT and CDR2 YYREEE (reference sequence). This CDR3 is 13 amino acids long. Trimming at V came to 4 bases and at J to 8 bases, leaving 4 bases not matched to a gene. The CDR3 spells CASSAGQGDEQFF. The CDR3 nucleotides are TGTGCCAGCAGCGCGGGACAGGGTGATGAGCAGTTCTTC.

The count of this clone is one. The CDR3 here is CASRPNRIDTQYF. As DNA, the CDR3 is TGTGCCAGCAGACCGAACAGGATAGATACGCAGTATTTT. The chain links TRBV11-2 to TRBJ2-3; D is possibly TRBD1 (5 bases). Trimming took 6 bases from V and 5 from J, leaving 12 bases between them. CDR3 length: 13 amino acids. Germline loops: CDR1 SGHAT, CDR2 FQNNGV.

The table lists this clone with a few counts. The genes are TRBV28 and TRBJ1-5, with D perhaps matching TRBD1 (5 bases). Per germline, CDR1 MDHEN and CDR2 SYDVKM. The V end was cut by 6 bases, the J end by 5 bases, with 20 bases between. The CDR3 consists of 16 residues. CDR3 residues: CASSIVRQGGDQPQHF. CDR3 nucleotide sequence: TGTGCCAGCAGCATTGTTAGGCAGGGCGGGGATCAGCCCCAGCATTTT.

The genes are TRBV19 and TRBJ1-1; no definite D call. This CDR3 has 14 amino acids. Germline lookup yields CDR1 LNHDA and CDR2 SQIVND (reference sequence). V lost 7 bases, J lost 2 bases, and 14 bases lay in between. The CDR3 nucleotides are TGTGCCAGTACTTACCAGGCTCATAACACTGAAGCTTTCTTT. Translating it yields CASTYQAHNTEAFF.

The chain's CDR3 is CASSLGRGSGAYNEQFF. Written as DNA, the CDR3 is TGTGCCAGCAGCTTAGGGCGGGGGTCCGGGGCCTACAATGAGCAGTTCTTC. The chain carries TRBV5-6 and TRBJ2-1; 7 bases line up with TRBD2. Germline loops: CDR1 SGHDT, CDR2 YYEEEE. The CDR3 totals 17 residues. V lost 2 bases and J lost 2; bases outside the gene matches: 10.

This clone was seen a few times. CDR3 nucleotide sequence: TGTGCCAGCAGTGCGGGGGAGGACTATGGCTACACCTTC. Translating gives CASSAGEDYGYTF. The V and J genes are TRBV2 and TRBJ1-2, with D possibly matching TRBD1 (5 bases). The CDR3 has 13 residues. Trimming stripped 4 bases from V and 3 bases from J, with 9 bases between. From germline, CDR1 is SNHLY and CDR2 FYNNEI.

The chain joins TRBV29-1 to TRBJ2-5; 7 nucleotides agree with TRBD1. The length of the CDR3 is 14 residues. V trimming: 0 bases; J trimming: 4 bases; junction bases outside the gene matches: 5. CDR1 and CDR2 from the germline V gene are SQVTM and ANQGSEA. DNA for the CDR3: TGCAGCGTTGAAGAGAAGACAGGGAGAGAGACCCAGTACTTC. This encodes CSVEEKTGRETQYF.

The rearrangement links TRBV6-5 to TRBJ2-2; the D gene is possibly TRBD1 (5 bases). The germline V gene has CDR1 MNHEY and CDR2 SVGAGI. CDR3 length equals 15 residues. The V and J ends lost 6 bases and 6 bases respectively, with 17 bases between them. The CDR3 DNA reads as TGTGCCAGCAGCCATCGGCAGGGAATCGCCGGGGAGCTGTTTTTT. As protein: CASSHRQGIAGELFF.

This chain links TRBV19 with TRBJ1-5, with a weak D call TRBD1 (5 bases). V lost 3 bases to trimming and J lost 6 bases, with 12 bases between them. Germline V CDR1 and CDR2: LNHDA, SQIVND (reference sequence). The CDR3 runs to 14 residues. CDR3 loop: CASSIANQGQPQHF. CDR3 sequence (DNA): TGTGCCAGTAGTATCGCTAATCAGGGTCAGCCCCAGCATTTT.

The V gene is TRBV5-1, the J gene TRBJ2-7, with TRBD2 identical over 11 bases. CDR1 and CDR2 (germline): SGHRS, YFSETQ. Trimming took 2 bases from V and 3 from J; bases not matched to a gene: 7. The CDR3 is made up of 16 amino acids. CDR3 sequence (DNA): TGCGCCAGCAGCTTCCCTAGCGGGGGGAATCGCTACGAGCAGTACGTC. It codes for CASSFPSGGNRYEQYV.

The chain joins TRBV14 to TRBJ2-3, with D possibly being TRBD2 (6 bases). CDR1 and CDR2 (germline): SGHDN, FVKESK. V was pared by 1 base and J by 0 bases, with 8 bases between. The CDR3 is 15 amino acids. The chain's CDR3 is CASSQVRGSTDTQYF. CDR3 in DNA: TGTGCCAGCAGCCAAGTACGGGGGAGCACAGATACGCAGTATTTT.

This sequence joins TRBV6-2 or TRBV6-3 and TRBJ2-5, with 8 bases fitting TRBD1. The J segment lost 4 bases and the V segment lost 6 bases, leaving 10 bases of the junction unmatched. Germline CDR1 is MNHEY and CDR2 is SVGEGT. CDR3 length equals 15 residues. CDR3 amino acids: CASSQRQGAGETQYF. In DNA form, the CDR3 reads TGTGCCAGCAGCCAAAGGCAGGGGGCGGGAGAGACCCAGTACTTC.

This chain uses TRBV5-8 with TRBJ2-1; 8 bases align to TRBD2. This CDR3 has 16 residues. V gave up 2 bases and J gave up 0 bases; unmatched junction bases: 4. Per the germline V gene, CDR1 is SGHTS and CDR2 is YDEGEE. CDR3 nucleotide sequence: TGTGCCAGCAGCTTTCGGGGGGGTAGCTCCTACAATGAGCAGTTCTTC. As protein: CASSFRGGSSYNEQFF.